The TCR beta chain under discussion was sequenced for a study of beta chain features in type 1 diabetes. Study-level background: Examined across all samples were about 99,000,000 sorted cells. Study findings and constraints: In every one of the four CD4+ subsets, TCRB CDR3s were moderately but significantly shorter in Type 1 diabetes patients. Short templates might get an advantage during PCR, and this would be equal in patients and controls.

This clone has more than one count but fewer than ten. Its antigen remains unidentified. What was sequenced were expressed TCRB transcripts, since all of the isolated RNA had been reverse transcribed. TCRdb's copy holds only in-frame clones and misses some; the assay was immunoSEQ multiplex PCR. The sample records around 70,000 clones, almost 50% being singletons. Germline lookup yields CDR1 SGHTA and CDR2 FQGNSA. The CDR3 is made up of 14 amino acids. V lost 5 bases and J lost 4, with 14 bases in between. This clonotype was obtained from a young man with type 1 diabetes. V and J are TRBV7-2 and TRBJ1-1, with D maybe TRBD1 (5 bases). Sample: central memory CD4+ T cells from blood. Written as DNA, the CDR3 is TGTGCCAGCAGCCAAAGGGGTCAGGGCACTGAAGCTTTCTTT. Encoded protein: CASSQRGQGTEAFF.